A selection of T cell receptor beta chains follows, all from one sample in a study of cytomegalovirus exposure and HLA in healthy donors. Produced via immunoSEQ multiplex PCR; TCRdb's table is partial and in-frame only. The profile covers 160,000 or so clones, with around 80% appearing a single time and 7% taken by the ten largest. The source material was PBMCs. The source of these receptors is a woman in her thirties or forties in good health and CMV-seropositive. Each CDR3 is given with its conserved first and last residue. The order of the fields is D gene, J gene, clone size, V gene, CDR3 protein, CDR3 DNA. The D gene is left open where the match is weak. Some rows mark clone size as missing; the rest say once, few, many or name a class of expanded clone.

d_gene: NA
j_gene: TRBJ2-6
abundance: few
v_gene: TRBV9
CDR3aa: CASSVGAGAGANVLTF
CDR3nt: TGTGCCAGCAGCGTAGGGGCAGGGGCTGGGGCCAACGTCCTGACTTTC

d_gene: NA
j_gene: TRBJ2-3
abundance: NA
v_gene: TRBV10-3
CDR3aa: CAISRERSDTQYF
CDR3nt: TGTGCCATCAGTCGGGAGCGTTCGGATACGCAGTATTTT

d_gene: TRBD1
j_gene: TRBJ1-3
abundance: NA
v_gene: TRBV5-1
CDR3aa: CASTLAPTGGLSGNTIYF
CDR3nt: TGCGCCAGCACCCTCGCCCCGACAGGGGGACTCTCTGGAAACACCATATATTTT

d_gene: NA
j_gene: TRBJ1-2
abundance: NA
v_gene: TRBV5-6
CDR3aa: CASRGSGTGYTF
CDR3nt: TGTGCCAGCAGGGGCTCAGGCACCGGCTACACCTTC

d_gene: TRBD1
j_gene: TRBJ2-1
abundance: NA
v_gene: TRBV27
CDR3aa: CASRTRTGYNEQFF
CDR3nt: TGTGCCAGCAGAACCCGGACAGGTTACAATGAGCAGTTCTTC

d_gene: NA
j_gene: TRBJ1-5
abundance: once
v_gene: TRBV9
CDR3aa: CASSVDGLPNQPQHF
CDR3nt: TGTGCCAGCAGCGTAGATGGACTCCCCAATCAGCCCCAGCATTTT

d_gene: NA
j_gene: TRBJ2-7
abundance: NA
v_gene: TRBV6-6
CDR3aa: CASSYTRDEQYF
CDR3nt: TGTGCCAGCAGTTACACTCGGGACGAGCAGTACTTC

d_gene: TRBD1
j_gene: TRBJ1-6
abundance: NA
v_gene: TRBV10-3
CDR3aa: CAISDTGAPIGPLHF
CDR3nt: TGTGCCATCAGTGATACAGGGGCCCCTATCGGGCCCCTCCACTTT

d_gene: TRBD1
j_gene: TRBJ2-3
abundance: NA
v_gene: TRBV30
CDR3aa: CAWSAQTGWGTDTQYF
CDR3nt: TGTGCCTGGAGTGCCCAGACAGGGTGGGGCACAGATACGCAGTATTTT

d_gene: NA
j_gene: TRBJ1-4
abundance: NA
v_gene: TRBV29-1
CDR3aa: CSVTLTGSNEKLFF
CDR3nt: TGCAGCGTGACCCTAACCGGGTCGAATGAAAAACTGTTTTTT

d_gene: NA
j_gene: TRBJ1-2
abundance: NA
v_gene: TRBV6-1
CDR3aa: CASSQQGLGYTF
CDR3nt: TGTGCCAGCAGTCAGCAGGGGTTAGGCTACACCTTC

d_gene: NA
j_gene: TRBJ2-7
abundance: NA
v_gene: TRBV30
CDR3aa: CAWSPPGLGEQYF
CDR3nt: TGTGCCTGGAGTCCGCCGGGACTTGGTGAGCAGTACTTC

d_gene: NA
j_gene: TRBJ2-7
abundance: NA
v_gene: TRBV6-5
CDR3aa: CASRSTRLEQYF
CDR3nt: TGTGCCAGCAGATCAACTAGACTCGAGCAGTACTTC

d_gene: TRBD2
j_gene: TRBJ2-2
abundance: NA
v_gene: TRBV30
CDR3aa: CAWSVGGLAGELFF
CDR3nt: TGTGCCTGGAGTGTCGGGGGACTAGCAGGGGAGCTGTTTTTT

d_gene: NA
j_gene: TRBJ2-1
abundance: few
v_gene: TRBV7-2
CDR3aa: CASTPKTSIPTYNEQFF
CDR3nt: TGTGCCAGCACCCCCAAAACTAGCATACCGACTTACAATGAGCAGTTCTTC

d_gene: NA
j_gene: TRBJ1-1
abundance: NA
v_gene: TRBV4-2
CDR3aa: CASSTHRVTEAFF
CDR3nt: TGTGCCAGCAGCACCCACCGGGTCACTGAAGCTTTCTTT

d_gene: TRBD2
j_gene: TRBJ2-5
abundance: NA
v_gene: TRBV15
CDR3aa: CATSRGGGGETQYF
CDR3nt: TGTGCCACCAGCAGAGGGGGGGGAGGGGAGACCCAGTACTTC

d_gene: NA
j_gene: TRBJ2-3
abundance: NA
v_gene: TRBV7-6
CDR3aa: CASSLTGLPDTQYF
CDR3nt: TGTGCCAGCAGCCTCACAGGTCTCCCAGATACGCAGTATTTT

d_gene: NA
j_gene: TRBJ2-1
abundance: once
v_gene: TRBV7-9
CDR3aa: CASSLAGGSPANEQFF
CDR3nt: TGTGCCAGCAGCTTAGCTGGCGGATCCCCGGCCAATGAGCAGTTCTTC

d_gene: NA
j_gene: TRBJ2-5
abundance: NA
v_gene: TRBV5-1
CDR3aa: CASSLVGLQETQYF
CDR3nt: TGCGCCAGCAGCTTGGTTGGACTACAAGAGACCCAGTACTTC

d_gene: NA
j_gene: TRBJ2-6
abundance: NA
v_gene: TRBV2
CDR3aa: CASSKDKTSGANVLTF
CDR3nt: TGTGCCAGCAGCAAGGACAAAACCTCTGGGGCCAACGTCCTGACTTTC

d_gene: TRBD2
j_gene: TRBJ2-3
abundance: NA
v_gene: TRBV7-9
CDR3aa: CSSSRLRTSGADTQYF
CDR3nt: TGTTCCAGCAGCCGCTTACGGACTAGTGGGGCAGATACGCAGTATTTT

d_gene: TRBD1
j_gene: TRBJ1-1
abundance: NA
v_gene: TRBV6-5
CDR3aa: CATSDRGRAFF
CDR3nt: TGTGCGACAAGTGACAGGGGGCGGGCTTTCTTT

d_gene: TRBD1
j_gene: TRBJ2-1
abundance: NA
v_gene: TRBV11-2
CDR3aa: CASSITGGRSNEQFF
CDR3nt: TGTGCCAGCAGCATTACAGGGGGTAGATCCAATGAGCAGTTCTTC

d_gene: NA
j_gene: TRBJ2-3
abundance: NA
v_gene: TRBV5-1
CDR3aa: CASSLTEFGDTQYF
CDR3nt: TGCGCCAGCAGCTTGACAGAGTTCGGAGATACGCAGTATTTT

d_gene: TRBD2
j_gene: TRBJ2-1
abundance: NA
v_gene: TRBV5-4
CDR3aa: CASSSPIGGELYNEQFF
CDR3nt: TGTGCCAGCAGCTCCCCGATCGGGGGGGAGTTATACAATGAGCAGTTCTTC

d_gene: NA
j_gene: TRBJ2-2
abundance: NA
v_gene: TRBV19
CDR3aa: CASMVRYTGELFF
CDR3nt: TGTGCCAGTATGGTGCGGTACACCGGGGAGCTGTTTTTT

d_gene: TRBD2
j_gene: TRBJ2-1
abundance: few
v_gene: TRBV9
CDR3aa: CASRPPLAGAYNEQFF
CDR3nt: TGTGCCAGCAGGCCTCCACTAGCGGGGGCGTACAATGAGCAGTTCTTC

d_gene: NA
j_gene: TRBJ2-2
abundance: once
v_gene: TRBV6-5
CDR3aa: CASRSTSTGELFF
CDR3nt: TGTGCCAGCAGATCTACTAGCACCGGGGAGCTGTTTTTT

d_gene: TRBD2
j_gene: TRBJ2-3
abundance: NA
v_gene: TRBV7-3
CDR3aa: CASSSGLAGGPGGTDTQYF
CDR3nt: TGTGCCAGCAGCTCAGGACTAGCGGGGGGACCCGGCGGGACAGATACGCAGTATTTT

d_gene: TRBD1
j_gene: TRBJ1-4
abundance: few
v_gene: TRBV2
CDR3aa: CASRDRPNEKLFF
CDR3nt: TGTGCCAGCAGGGACAGGCCTAATGAAAAACTGTTTTTT

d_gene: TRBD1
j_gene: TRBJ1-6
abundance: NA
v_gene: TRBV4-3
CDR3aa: CASSQDRGQGSSPLHF
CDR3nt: TGCGCCAGCAGCCAAGATCGCGGACAGGGGTCTTCACCCCTCCACTTT

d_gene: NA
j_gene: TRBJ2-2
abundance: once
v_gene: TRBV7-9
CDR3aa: CSSSLQIGELFF
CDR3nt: TGTTCCAGCAGCTTACAGATCGGGGAGCTGTTTTTT

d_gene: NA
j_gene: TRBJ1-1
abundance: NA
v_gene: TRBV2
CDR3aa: CASSVRVASRTEAFF
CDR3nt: TGTGCCAGCAGTGTCCGGGTTGCCTCTCGTACTGAAGCTTTCTTT

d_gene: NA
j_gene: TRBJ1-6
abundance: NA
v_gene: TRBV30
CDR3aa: CAWRVRGTYNSPLHF
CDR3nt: TGTGCCTGGAGGGTTAGGGGGACCTATAATTCACCCCTCCACTTT

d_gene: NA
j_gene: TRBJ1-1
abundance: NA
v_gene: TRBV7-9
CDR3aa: CSSKALGMNTEAFF
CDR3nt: TGTTCCAGCAAAGCTCTTGGTATGAACACTGAAGCTTTCTTT

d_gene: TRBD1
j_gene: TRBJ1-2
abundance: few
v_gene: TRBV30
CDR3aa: CAWARMGRDRGPNYGYTF
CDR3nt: TGTGCCTGGGCCAGGATGGGCCGGGACAGGGGGCCCAACTATGGCTACACCTTC

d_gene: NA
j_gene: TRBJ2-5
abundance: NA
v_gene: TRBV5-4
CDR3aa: CASSLASEETQYF
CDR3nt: TGTGCCAGCAGCTTGGCTTCCGAAGAGACCCAGTACTTC

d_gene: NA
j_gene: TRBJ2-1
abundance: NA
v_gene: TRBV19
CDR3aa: CASSKVRGSYNEQFF
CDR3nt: TGTGCCAGTAGTAAGGTGAGGGGGAGCTACAATGAGCAGTTCTTC

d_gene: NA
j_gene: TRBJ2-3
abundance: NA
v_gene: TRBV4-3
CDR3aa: CASSQGQSTDTQYF
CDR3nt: TGCGCCAGCAGCCAAGGGCAGAGCACAGATACGCAGTATTTT

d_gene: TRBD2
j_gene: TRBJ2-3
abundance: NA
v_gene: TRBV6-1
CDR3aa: CASSDPGAPASGGAKDTQYF
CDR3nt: TGTGCCAGCAGTGACCCGGGGGCCCCGGCTAGCGGGGGGGCAAAAGATACGCAGTATTTT

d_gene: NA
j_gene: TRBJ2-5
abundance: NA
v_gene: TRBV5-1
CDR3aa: CASSFGSGKETQYF
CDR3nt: TGCGCCAGCAGCTTTGGTAGCGGAAAAGAGACCCAGTACTTC

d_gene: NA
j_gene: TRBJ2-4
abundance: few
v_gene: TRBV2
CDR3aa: CASSEWGDAKNIQYF
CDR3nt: TGTGCCAGCAGTGAGTGGGGGGACGCCAAAAACATTCAGTACTTC

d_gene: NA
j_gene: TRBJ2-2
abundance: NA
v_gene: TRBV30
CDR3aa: CAWSLRATNTGELFF
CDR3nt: TGTGCCTGGAGTCTGCGGGCCACGAACACCGGGGAGCTGTTTTTT

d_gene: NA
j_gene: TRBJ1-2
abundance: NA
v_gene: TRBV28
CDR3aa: CASSFFPGRNPYTF
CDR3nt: TGTGCCAGCAGTTTTTTTCCAGGGCGAAACCCCTACACCTTC

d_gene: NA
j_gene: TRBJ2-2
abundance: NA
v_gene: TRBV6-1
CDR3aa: CASSESGRPGELFF
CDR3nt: TGTGCCAGCAGTGAATCGGGTCGTCCCGGGGAGCTGTTTTTT

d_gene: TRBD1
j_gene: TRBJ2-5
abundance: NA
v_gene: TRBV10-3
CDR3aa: CAISGGSGQGQETQYF
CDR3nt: TGTGCCATCAGTGGGGGGTCGGGACAGGGTCAAGAGACCCAGTACTTC

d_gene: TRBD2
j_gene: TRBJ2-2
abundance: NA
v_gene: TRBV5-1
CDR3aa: CASSWLAGGRNTGELFF
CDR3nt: TGCGCCAGCAGCTGGCTGGCGGGGGGGCGGAACACCGGGGAGCTGTTTTTT

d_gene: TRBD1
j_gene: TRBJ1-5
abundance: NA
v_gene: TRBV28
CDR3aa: CASSFDRQGIGNQPQHF
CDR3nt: TGTGCCAGCAGTTTTGACAGACAGGGGATAGGCAATCAGCCCCAGCATTTT

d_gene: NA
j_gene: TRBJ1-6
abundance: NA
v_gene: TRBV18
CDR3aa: CASSPERNSPLHF
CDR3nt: TGTGCCAGCTCACCCGAGAGAAATTCACCCCTCCACTTT

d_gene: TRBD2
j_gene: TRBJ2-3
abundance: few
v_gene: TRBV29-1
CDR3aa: CSVAGGDTDTQYF
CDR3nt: TGCAGCGTTGCGGGGGGGGACACTGATACGCAGTATTTT

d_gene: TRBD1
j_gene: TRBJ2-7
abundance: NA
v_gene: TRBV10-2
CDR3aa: CASSGRGMTGGDEQYF
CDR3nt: TGCGCCAGCAGTGGGCGGGGGATGACAGGGGGCGACGAGCAGTACTTC

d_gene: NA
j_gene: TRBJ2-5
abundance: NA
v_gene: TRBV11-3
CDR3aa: CASSLSAGQHQETQYF
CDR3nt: TGTGCCAGCAGCTTATCCGCGGGACAGCACCAAGAGACCCAGTACTTC

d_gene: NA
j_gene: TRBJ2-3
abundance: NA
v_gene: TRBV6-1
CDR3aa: CASRTRVQSQYF
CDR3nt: TGTGCCAGCAGAACTAGAGTCCAATCGCAGTATTTT

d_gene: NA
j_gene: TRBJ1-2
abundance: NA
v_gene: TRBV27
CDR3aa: CASSHNTNYGYTF
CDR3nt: TGTGCCAGCTCCCACAATACTAACTATGGCTACACCTTC

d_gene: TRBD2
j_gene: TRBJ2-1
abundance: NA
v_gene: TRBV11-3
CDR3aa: CASSLQRGQDNEQFF
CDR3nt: TGTGCCAGCAGCCTCCAGCGGGGCCAAGACAATGAGCAGTTCTTC

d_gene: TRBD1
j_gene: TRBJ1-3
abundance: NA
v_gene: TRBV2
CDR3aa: CASSTDRARYTIYF
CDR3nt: TGTGCCAGCAGTACCGACAGGGCGCGATACACCATATATTTT

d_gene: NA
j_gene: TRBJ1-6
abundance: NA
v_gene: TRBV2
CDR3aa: CASSGRSSYNSPLHF
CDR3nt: TGTGCCAGCAGTGGACGGAGCTCCTATAATTCACCCCTCCACTTT

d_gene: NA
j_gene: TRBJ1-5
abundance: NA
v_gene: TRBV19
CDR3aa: CASSLQNQPQHF
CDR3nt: TGTGCCAGTAGTTTACAGAATCAGCCCCAGCATTTT